A selection of T cell receptor beta chains follows, all from one sample in a study of T-cell memory formation after mild COVID-19. TCRdb re-analysed the 5' RACE reads in MiXCR, keeping a single row per CDR3 protein. The data contain roughly 600,000 distinct CDR3 sequences, under 20% of them seen just once; the ten biggest clones take up 12%. The sequenced sample consisted of PBMCs or a T cell subset sorted from them (not recorded which). The source of these receptors is an adult woman who had mild COVID-19 (a few samples of this study predate the infection). Cell type and time point are not known. CDR3s include the opening cysteine and the closing phenylalanine or tryptophan. A D gene is named only where the DNA matches it firmly. Some rows mark clone size as missing; the rest say once, few, many or name a class of expanded clone.

abundance,d_gene,v_gene,j_gene,CDR3aa,CDR3nt
many,TRBD1,TRBV12-3/TRBV12-4,TRBJ2-7,CASSLVGQGAYEQYF,TGTGCCAGCAGTTTAGTTGGACAGGGGGCCTACGAGCAGTACTTC
NA,NA,TRBV6-5,TRBJ2-2,CASRSNVNTGELFF,TGTGCCAGCAGATCGAATGTCAACACCGGGGAGCTGTTTTTT
NA,NA,TRBV7-7,TRBJ2-7,CASSPRGSFEQYF,TGTGCTAGCAGCCCCCGAGGCTCGTTCGAGCAGTACTTC
few,TRBD2,TRBV29-1,TRBJ2-1,CSVEWGGLAGNEQFF,TGCAGCGTTGAATGGGGAGGGCTAGCGGGAAATGAGCAGTTCTTC
few,NA,TRBV12-3/TRBV12-4,TRBJ1-2,CASSVTTYGYTF,TGTGCCAGCAGTGTAACGACCTATGGCTACACCTTC
few,NA,TRBV19,TRBJ2-1,CASSIETGRWSEQFF,TGTGCCAGTAGTATAGAGACAGGGAGGTGGAGTGAGCAGTTCTTC
NA,NA,TRBV3-1,TRBJ2-5,CASSQAPSVYQETQYF,TGTGCCAGCAGCCAAGCCCCTAGCGTCTACCAAGAGACCCAGTACTTC
NA,TRBD1,TRBV5-1,TRBJ2-1,CASSFRDRVYNEQFF,TGCGCCAGCAGCTTCCGGGACAGGGTTTACAATGAGCAGTTCTTC
NA,TRBD1,TRBV12-3/TRBV12-4,TRBJ1-5,CASRLGQGHQPQHF,TGTGCCAGCAGGCTTGGACAGGGCCATCAGCCCCAGCATTTT
many,NA,TRBV30,TRBJ1-6,CAWSVLTDNSPLHF,TGTGCCTGGAGTGTACTAACGGATAATTCACCCCTCCACTTT
NA,NA,TRBV10-3,TRBJ2-3,CAISSNSDTQYF,TGTGCCATCAGTTCCAACTCAGATACGCAGTATTTT
NA,NA,TRBV4-3,TRBJ1-3,CASSQARLGNTIYF,TGCGCCAGCAGCCAAGCGCGCCTGGGAAACACCATATATTTT
NA,NA,TRBV30,TRBJ1-2,CAWDLTGRWNGYTF,TGTGCCTGGGACCTTACAGGGCGGTGGAACGGCTACACCTTC
NA,NA,TRBV7-9,TRBJ2-4,CASSSIGGAKNIQYF,TGTGCCAGCAGCTCTATCGGCGGAGCCAAAAACATTCAGTACTTC
NA,NA,TRBV6-6,TRBJ2-4,CASSYGENIQYF,TGTGCCAGCAGTTACGGGGAAAACATTCAGTACTTC
few,TRBD1,TRBV7-2,TRBJ2-3,CASSSYRDRGLITDTQYF,TGTGCCAGCAGCTCCTACCGGGACAGGGGGCTAATCACAGATACGCAGTATTTT
NA,NA,TRBV20-1,TRBJ1-5,CSAREPGRLNQPQHF,TGCAGTGCTAGGGAGCCGGGACGGCTCAATCAGCCCCAGCATTTT
NA,TRBD2,TRBV5-6,TRBJ2-1,CASSFATGGGNEQFF,TGTGCCAGCAGCTTCGCCACGGGGGGAGGCAATGAGCAGTTCTTC
few,TRBD2,TRBV30,TRBJ2-7,CAWRTSGTYEQYF,TGTGCCTGGAGGACTAGCGGTACCTACGAGCAGTACTTC
few,NA,TRBV20-1,TRBJ1-5,CSIQQSNQPQHF,TGCAGTATACAACAGAGCAATCAGCCCCAGCATTTT
NA,NA,TRBV18,TRBJ2-7,CASSPPQIYEQYF,TGTGCCAGCTCACCCCCCCAGATCTACGAGCAGTACTTC
NA,TRBD2,TRBV24-1,TRBJ2-7,CATSDSGGLADYEQYF,TGTGCCACCAGTGATTCTGGGGGACTAGCGGATTACGAGCAGTACTTC
few,NA,TRBV5-6,TRBJ2-4,CASSFAGSAKNIQYF,TGTGCCAGCAGCTTCGCAGGGTCGGCCAAAAACATTCAGTACTTC
few,NA,TRBV3-1,TRBJ2-1,CASMTEGSNEQFF,TGTGCCAGCATGACGGAGGGTTCAAATGAGCAGTTCTTC
NA,NA,TRBV7-9,TRBJ1-6,CASSLPDYNSPLHF,TGTGCCAGCAGCTTACCGGATTATAATTCACCCCTCCACTTT
few,TRBD1,TRBV5-1,TRBJ1-1,CASSLDRTGTVAFF,TGCGCCAGCAGCTTAGACCGGACAGGGACGGTAGCTTTCTTT
few,NA,TRBV6-6,TRBJ2-7,CASRRDEGFGEQYF,TGTGCCAGCAGAAGAGACGAAGGATTCGGCGAGCAGTACTTC
few,TRBD2,TRBV12-3/TRBV12-4,TRBJ2-7,CASSFGSGSTYEQYF,TGTGCCAGCAGTTTCGGCAGCGGGAGCACCTACGAGCAGTACTTC
NA,TRBD2,TRBV7-3,TRBJ2-5,CASSLTGLAGRETQYF,TGTGCCAGCAGCTTAACGGGACTAGCGGGGAGGGAGACCCAGTACTTC
few,TRBD2,TRBV3-1,TRBJ2-1,CASSLLAGASSSYNEQFF,TGTGCCAGCAGCTTACTAGCGGGGGCCTCAAGCTCCTACAATGAGCAGTTCTTC
NA,NA,TRBV12-3/TRBV12-4,TRBJ2-7,CASSSPGNVYEQYF,TGTGCCAGCAGTTCACCCGGTAACGTCTACGAGCAGTACTTC
few,TRBD1,TRBV5-6,TRBJ1-2,CASSLGTGVSRGYTF,TGTGCCAGCAGCTTGGGGACAGGGGTCTCGCGTGGCTACACCTTC
few,NA,TRBV24-1,TRBJ2-4,CATSDGVKNIQYF,TGTGCCACCAGTGATGGTGTCAAAAACATTCAGTACTTC
NA,TRBD2,TRBV24-1,TRBJ2-2,CATSDPGLAGGHTGELFF,TGTGCCACCAGTGACCCGGGACTAGCGGGAGGTCACACCGGGGAGCTGTTTTTT
few,TRBD2,TRBV4-1,TRBJ2-1,CASSHPLPGTTYNEQFF,TGCGCCAGCAGCCATCCCCTCCCCGGGACTACCTACAATGAGCAGTTCTTC
NA,NA,TRBV4-3,TRBJ2-3,CASSRERTNADTQYF,TGCGCCAGCAGCCGAGAAAGGACTAATGCAGATACGCAGTATTTT
few,TRBD1,TRBV5-1,TRBJ2-7,CASSWGTAYEQYF,TGCGCCAGCAGCTGGGGGACAGCCTACGAGCAGTACTTC
few,TRBD2,TRBV7-8,TRBJ2-3,CASSSDSGPTDTQYF,TGTGCCAGCAGCTCCGATAGCGGGCCCACAGATACGCAGTATTTT
many,NA,TRBV3-1,TRBJ2-3,CASSQTSSTDTQYF,TGTGCCAGCAGCCAAACGTCTAGCACAGATACGCAGTATTTT
NA,NA,TRBV18,TRBJ2-2,CASSLSGTGNTGELFF,TGTGCCAGCTCATTATCCGGGACGGGGAACACCGGGGAGCTGTTTTTT
NA,TRBD1,TRBV6-1,TRBJ1-5,CASRGQGLGNQPQHF,TGTGCCAGCAGGGGACAGGGACTGGGCAATCAGCCCCAGCATTTT
NA,NA,TRBV7-7,TRBJ2-5,CASSLAEASETQYF,TGTGCCAGCAGCTTAGCGGAAGCCTCCGAGACCCAGTACTTC
few,TRBD2,TRBV5-1,TRBJ2-1,CASSLEGLAGVNEQFF,TGCGCCAGCAGCTTGGAGGGACTAGCGGGAGTGAATGAGCAGTTCTTC
NA,TRBD1,TRBV7-6,TRBJ2-7,CASSLAGTGASEQYF,TGTGCCAGCAGCTTGGCCGGGACAGGGGCCAGCGAGCAGTACTTC
few,TRBD1,TRBV7-9,TRBJ2-5,CASSSGQGARQETQYF,TGTGCCAGCAGTTCAGGACAGGGGGCGCGTCAAGAGACCCAGTACTTC
NA,TRBD1,TRBV27,TRBJ1-2,CASSLYRGLGGYTF,TGTGCCAGCAGTTTATACAGGGGGCTGGGTGGCTACACCTTC
few,NA,TRBV30,TRBJ1-2,CAWSYSSPGGYTF,TGTGCCTGGAGCTATAGTTCGCCGGGTGGCTACACCTTC
NA,NA,TRBV9,TRBJ2-5,CASSVGDSQTQYF,TGTGCCAGCAGCGTAGGCGATAGTCAGACCCAGTACTTC